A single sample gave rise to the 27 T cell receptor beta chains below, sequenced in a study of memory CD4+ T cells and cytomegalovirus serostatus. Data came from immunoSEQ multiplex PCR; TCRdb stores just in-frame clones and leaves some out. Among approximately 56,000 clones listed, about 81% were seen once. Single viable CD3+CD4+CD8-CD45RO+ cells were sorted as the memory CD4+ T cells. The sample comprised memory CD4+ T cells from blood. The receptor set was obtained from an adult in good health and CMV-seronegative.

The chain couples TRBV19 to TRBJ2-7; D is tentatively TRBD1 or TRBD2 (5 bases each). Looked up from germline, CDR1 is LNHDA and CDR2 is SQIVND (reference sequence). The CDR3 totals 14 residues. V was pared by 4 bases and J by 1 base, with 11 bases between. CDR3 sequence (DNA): TGTGCCAGTAGTAACTCGGGGCTATCCTACGAGCAGTACTTC. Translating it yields CASSNSGLSYEQYF.

The CDR3 region is CASSLGHIFGTMPYEQYF. CDR3 nucleotides: TGTGCCAGCAGTTTAGGACACATTTTCGGGACTATGCCCTACGAGCAGTACTTC. V is TRBV28 and J is TRBJ2-7; 7 nucleotides agree with TRBD2. V shed 2 bases and J 2 bases; nucleotides not matched to a gene: 15. Germline lookup yields CDR1 MDHEN and CDR2 SYDVKM. The CDR3 runs to 18 residues.

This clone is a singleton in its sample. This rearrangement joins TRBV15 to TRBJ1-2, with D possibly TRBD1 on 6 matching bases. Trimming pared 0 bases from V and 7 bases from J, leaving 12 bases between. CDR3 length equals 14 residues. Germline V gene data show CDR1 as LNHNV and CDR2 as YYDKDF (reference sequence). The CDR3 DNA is TGTGCCACCAGCAGAGATAACAGGGCGGGTGGCTACACCTTC. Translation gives CATSRDNRAGGYTF.

Here the CDR3 reads CASSNRDRGPCEAFF. CDR3 DNA: TGTGCCAGCAGCAACCGGGACAGGGGGCCCTGTGAAGCTTTCTTT. The V call is TRBV21-1, the J call TRBJ1-1; the table names TRBD1, a call not compared with the DNA. TRBV21-1 is a pseudogene. The CDR3 consists of 15 residues.

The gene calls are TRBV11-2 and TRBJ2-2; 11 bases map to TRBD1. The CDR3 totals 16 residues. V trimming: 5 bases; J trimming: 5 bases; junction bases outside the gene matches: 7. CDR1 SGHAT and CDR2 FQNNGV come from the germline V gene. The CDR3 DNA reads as TGTGCCAGCAGCCTATGGACAGGGGGCGGTACCGGGGAGCTGTTTTTT. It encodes CASSLWTGGGTGELFF.

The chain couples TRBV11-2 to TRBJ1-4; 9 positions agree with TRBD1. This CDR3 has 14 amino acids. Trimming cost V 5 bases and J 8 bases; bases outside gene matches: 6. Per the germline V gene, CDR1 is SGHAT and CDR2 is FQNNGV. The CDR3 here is CASSQTGGPEKLFF. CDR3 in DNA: TGTGCCAGCAGCCAGACAGGGGGTCCGGAAAAACTGTTTTTT. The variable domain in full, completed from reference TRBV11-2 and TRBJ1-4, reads EAGVAQSPRYKIIEKRQSVAFWCNPISGHATLYWYQQILGQGPKLLIQFQNNGVVDDSQLPKDRFSAERLKGVDSTLKIQPAKLEDSAVYLCASSQTGGPEKLFFGSGTQLSVL.

The CDR3 DNA follows: TGTGCCTGGAGGCAGGGTAGGTCACCCCTCCACTTT. Protein: CAWRQGRSPLHF. The genes are TRBV30 and TRBJ1-6, with a tentative D call TRBD1 (5 bases). V gave up 3 bases and J gave up 10 bases, with 10 bases separating them. Germline V lookup: CDR1 GTSNPN, CDR2 SVGIG (reference sequence). CDR3 size: 12 residues.

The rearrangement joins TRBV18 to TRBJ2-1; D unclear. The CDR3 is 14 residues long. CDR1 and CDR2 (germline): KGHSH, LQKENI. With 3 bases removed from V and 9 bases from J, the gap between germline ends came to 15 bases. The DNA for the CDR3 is TGTGCCAGCTCACCCCTCGTCCAATGGGGTGAGCAGTTCTTC. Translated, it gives CASSPLVQWGEQFF.

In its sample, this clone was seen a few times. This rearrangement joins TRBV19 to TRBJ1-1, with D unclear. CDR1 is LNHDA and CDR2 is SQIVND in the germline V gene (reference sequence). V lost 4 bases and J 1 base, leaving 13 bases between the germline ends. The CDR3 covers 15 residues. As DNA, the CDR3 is TGTGCCAGTAGTACCTTCTGGCTCTCGAACACTGAAGCTTTCTTT. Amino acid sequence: CASSTFWLSNTEAFF.

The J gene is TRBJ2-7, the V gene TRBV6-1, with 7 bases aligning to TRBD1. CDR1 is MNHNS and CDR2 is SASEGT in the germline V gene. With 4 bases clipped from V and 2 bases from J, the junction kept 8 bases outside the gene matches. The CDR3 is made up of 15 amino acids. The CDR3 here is CASSATWTGPYEQYF. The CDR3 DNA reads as TGTGCCAGCAGTGCAACCTGGACAGGCCCCTACGAGCAGTACTTC.

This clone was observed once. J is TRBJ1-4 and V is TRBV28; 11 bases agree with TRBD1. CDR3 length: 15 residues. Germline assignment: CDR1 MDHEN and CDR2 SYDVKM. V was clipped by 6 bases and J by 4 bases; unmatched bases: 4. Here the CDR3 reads CASRDRGQGNEKLFF. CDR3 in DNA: TGTGCCAGCAGGGACAGGGGGCAGGGTAATGAAAAACTGTTTTTT. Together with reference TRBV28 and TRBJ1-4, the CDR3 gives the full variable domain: DVKVTQSSRYLVKRTGEKVFLECVQDMDHENMFWYRQDPGLGLRLIYFSYDVKMKEKGDIPEGYSVSREKKERFSLILESASTNQTSMYLCASRDRGQGNEKLFFGSGTQLSVL.

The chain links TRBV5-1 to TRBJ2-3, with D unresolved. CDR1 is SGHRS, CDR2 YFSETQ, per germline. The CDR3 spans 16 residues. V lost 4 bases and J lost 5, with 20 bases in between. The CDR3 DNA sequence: TGCGCCAGCAGCCTAGACCCCGCCGGCTTGGGAGATACGCAGTATTTT. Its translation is CASSLDPAGLGDTQYF.

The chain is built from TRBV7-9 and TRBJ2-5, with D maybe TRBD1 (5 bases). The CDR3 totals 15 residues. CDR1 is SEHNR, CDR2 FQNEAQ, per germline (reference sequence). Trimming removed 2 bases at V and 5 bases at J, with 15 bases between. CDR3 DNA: TGTGCCAGCAGCTTATTAGGTGGGGCTACCGAGACCCAGTACTTC. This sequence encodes CASSLLGGATETQYF.

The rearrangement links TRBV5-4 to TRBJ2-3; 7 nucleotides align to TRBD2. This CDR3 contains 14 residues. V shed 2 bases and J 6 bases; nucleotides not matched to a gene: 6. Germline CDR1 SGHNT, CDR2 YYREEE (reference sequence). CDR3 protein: CASSFRAGGDTQYF. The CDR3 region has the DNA TGTGCCAGCAGCTTTAGGGCCGGGGGGGATACGCAGTATTTT.

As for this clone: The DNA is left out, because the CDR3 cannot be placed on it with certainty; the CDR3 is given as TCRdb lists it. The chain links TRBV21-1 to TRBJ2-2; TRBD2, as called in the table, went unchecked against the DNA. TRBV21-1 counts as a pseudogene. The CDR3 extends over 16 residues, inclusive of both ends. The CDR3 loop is CASSKVGEGNTGELFF.

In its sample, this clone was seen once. As DNA, the CDR3 is TGTGCCAGCAGTTACTCTAAGGGAGCCAGTGTAGCTTTCTTT. Translated, it gives CASSYSKGASVAFF. The genes are TRBV6-6 and TRBJ1-1, with unresolved D. Trimming removed 0 bases at V and 10 bases at J, with 15 bases between. CDR1 MNHNY and CDR2 SVGAGI come from the germline V gene (reference sequence). The CDR3 contains 14 residues.

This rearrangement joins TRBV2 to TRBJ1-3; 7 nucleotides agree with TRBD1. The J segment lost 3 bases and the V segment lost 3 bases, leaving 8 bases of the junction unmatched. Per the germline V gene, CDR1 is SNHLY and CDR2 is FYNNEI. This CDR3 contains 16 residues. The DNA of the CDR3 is TGTGCCAGCAGTGACTTGACAGGGAGAGGTGGAAACACCATATATTTT. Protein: CASSDLTGRGGNTIYF.

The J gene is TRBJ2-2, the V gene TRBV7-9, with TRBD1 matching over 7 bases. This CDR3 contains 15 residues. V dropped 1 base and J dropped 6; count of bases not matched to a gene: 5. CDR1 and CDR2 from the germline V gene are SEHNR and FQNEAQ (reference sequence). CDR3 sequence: CASSLGRRGSGELFF. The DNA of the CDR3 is TGTGCCAGCAGCTTAGGTCGCAGGGGGTCCGGGGAGCTGTTTTTT.

The CDR3 reads CAIRSGERTDTQYF. CDR3 in DNA: TGTGCCATCCGAAGTGGGGAGCGGACAGATACGCAGTATTTT. This chain connects TRBV10-3 to TRBJ2-3; D might be TRBD2 (5 bases). Germline V gene lookup returns CDR1 ENHRY and CDR2 SYGVKD. This CDR3 is built from 14 residues. Trimming pared 8 bases from V and 3 bases from J, leaving 15 bases between.

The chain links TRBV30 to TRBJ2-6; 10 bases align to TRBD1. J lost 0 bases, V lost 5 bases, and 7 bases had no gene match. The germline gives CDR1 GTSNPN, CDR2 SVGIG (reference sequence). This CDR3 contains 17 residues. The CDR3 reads CAWHRDRGRSGANVLTF. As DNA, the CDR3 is TGTGCCTGGCACCGGGACAGGGGCCGCTCTGGGGCCAACGTCCTGACTTTC.

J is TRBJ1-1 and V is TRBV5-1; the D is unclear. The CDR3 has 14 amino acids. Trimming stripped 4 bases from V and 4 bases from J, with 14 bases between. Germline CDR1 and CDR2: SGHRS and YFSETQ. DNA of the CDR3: TGCGCCAGCAGCGGCGGTCCGGGGAGCACTGAAGCTTTCTTT. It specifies CASSGGPGSTEAFF.

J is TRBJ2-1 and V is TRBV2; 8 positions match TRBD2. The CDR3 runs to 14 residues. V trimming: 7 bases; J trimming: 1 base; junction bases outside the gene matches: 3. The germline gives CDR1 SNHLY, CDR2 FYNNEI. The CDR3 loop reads CASKRGISYNEQFF. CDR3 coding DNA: TGTGCCAGCAAGCGGGGGATATCCTACAATGAGCAGTTCTTC.

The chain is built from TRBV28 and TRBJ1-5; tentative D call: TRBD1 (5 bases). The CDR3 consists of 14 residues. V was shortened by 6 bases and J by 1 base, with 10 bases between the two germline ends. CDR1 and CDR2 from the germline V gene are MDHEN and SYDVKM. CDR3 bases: TGTGCCAGCAGGCAGGGAGGCAGCAATCAGCCCCAGCATTTT. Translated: CASRQGGSNQPQHF.

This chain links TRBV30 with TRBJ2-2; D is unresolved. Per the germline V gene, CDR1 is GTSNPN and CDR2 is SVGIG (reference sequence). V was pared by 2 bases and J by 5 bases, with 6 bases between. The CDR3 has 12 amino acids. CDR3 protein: CAWSYDTGELFF. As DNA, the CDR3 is TGTGCCTGGAGTTATGATACCGGGGAGCTGTTTTTT.

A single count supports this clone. CDR3 in DNA: TGTGCCAGCAGCTTAGCCCCCTCTGGGGCCAACGTCCTGACTTTC. It encodes CASSLAPSGANVLTF. The rearrangement uses TRBV7-6 and TRBJ2-6, with D unresolved. Germline CDR1 and CDR2: SGHVS and FNYEAQ. This CDR3 comprises 15 residues. V was trimmed by 0 bases and J by 0 bases, leaving 3 bases between them.

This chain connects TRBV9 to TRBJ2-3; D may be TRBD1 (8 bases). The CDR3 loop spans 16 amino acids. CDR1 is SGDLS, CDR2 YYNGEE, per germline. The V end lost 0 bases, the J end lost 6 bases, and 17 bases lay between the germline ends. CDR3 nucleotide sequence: TGTGCCAGCAGCGTAGTAGGAGGACAGGGAGGGGATACGCAGTATTTT. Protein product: CASSVVGGQGGDTQYF.

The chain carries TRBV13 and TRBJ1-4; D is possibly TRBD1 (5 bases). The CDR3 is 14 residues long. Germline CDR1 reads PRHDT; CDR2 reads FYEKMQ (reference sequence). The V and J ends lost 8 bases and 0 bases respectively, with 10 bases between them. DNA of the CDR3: TGTGCCAGCGGGACCCGAACAACTAATGAAAAACTGTTTTTT. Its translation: CASGTRTTNEKLFF.